This T cell receptor beta chain stems from a study of PD-1 blockade in classical Hodgkin lymphoma (dated by TCRdb to 2020 to 2021). About the study as a whole: Nivolumab dosing was 3 mg/kg intravenously every 2 weeks, continuing until either disease progression or unacceptable toxicity. The study used TCR beta sequencing and CyTOF to define a peripheral blood immune signature of response to PD-1 blockade in classical Hodgkin lymphoma.

The Qiagen DNeasy kit was used to extract genomic DNA from unsorted PBMCs and from the negatively selected CD4+ and CD8+ fractions. TCR beta CDR3 regions were subjected to amplification by immunoSEQ multiplex PCR with primers that anneal to V and J segments. A synthetic immune receptor repertoire was used to minimize amplification bias, and any residual bias was removed computationally once sequencing was done. The paper's data handling went like this. Custom Python scripts were used to quantify repertoire diversity as the Shannon entropy index. Unsorted, CD4+ and CD8+ repertoires were examined separately, except in combined analyses, for which CD4+ and CD8+ sequences were merged in silico. Clonal expansion was defined as at least a 2-fold frequency increase after treatment relative to C1D1, with a pseudocount of 0.5 for undetected baseline clones. Clones with 0 or 1 copy at C1D1 were classified as singleton clones, and clones with 2 or more copies were classified as non-singleton clones. By matching protein sequences in sorted samples from the same patient, clones expanded in unsorted samples were annotated as CD4+, CD8+ or unknown. Wilcoxon tests on paired samples were used to test changes in diversity from C1D1 to C4D1. TCRdb provides this immuneACCESS table in a form limited to in-frame rearrangements. Some clones are lacking; in checked studies, under half of them reflect an unresolved V gene, and why the rest are absent is not known. That table supplies the V and J calls and clone size; D and trimming were determined from the DNA. The sample table lists about 3,700 clones, about two thirds of them with a count of one. The ten largest clonotypes hold around a third of the sample.

Points the paper makes about the study in general: Only a single clinical trial cohort was studied, and what caused the repertoire differences, possibly disease activity or prior therapy, remained undefined. A significant rise by C4D1 was seen in CD4+ but not CD8+ TCR diversity (p=0.0027 vs p=0.16), with the rise being most apparent in complete responders (p=0.02). Diversity was lower in patients who began nivolumab less than 1 year after ASCT, so these patients were left out of later analyses to avoid confounding by immune reconstitution. Baseline TCR diversity was reported to be lower in newly diagnosed patients than in healthy donors, and even lower in relapsed/refractory patients. Trial patients with a complete response had baseline diversity similar to that of newly diagnosed patients, while partial responders and progressors had significantly lower diversity.

The time point label for this specimen denotes: cycle 4 day 1 (C4D1), after more than 5 weeks of nivolumab. Every trial patient had relapsed after autologous stem cell transplantation, and cohorts A, B and C differed in prior brentuximab vedotin exposure. Magnetic negative selection with a Miltenyi CD8+ T cell isolation kit was used to purify CD8+ T cells from thawed PBMCs. The trial cohort included 55 to 65 patients with relapsed/refractory classical Hodgkin lymphoma, and each patient had a best overall response of complete response, partial response or progressive disease. In the multi-cohort phase II CheckMate 205 trial, trial patients received single-agent nivolumab. An independent review committee assessed best overall response using the 2007 International Working Group response criteria. Trial PBMCs were collected just before the start of nivolumab (C1D1) and during therapy at cycle 2 day 1 and cycle 4 day 1. Peripheral blood was collected in 8 mL Vacutainer Cell Preparation Tubes, from which PBMCs were isolated by centrifugation and then cryopreserved. Purified CD4+ and CD8+ fractions were prepared only for cases in which an additional PBMC sample was available. Magnetically labelled cells were depleted on LS columns in a quadroMACS separator, and the flow-through was collected as the purified fraction.

Comments on this clone: Its recognized antigen is unknown. No per-base quality is available; no much larger clone lies one base away.

The sequencing here drew on CD8+ T cells from blood, taken before the fourth cycle of nivolumab. This sequence was found in a human donor with classical Hodgkin lymphoma.

The nucleotide sequence is TGTGCCAGCAGTTATAGTCGGAAGGGTGGACTGTTTTTT. This yields the protein CASSYSRKGGLFF. The chain is assembled from TRBV6-5 and TRBJ1-4, with no reliable assignment of the D segment. In the germline V gene, CDR1 corresponds to MNHEY and CDR2 to SVGAGI. V loses 3 bases, J loses 13 bases, and the germline ends lie 15 bases apart. From its cysteine to its phenylalanine, the CDR3 spans 13 amino acids. This entry keeps only the CDR3 DNA: 39 bases, framed from base 1.